What follows is one TCR beta chain and its context. TCRdb's copy holds only in-frame clones and misses some; the assay was immunoSEQ multiplex PCR. The table includes just under 20,000 clones, 84% detected once. These data belong to a study of OX40 agonist ivuxolimab in advanced cancers. The CDR3 sequence is 17 residues long. Germline V gives CDR1 SGHVS, CDR2 FNYEAQ. V lost 1 base to trimming and J lost 0 bases, with 13 bases between them. The genes are TRBV7-6 and TRBJ2-1; the D gene is possibly TRBD2 (6 bases). This receptor was identified in an adult with an advanced solid tumor such as melanoma, head and neck, liver or kidney cancer. The sample here was CD4+ or CD8+ T cells sorted from blood, taken in a trial of the OX40 agonist ivuxolimab. CDR3 DNA: TGTGCCAGCAGCTTAGGTTCCGGGAGTAGCTCCTACAATGAGCAGTTCTTC. It encodes CASSLGSGSSSYNEQFF. Full variable domain (missing parts from reference TRBV7-6 and TRBJ2-1): GAGVSQSPRYKVTKRGQDVALRCDPISGHVSLYWYRQALGQGPEFLTYFNYEAQQDKSGLPNDRFSAERPEGSISTLTIQRTEQRDSAMYRCASSLGSGSSSYNEQFFGPGTRLTVL.